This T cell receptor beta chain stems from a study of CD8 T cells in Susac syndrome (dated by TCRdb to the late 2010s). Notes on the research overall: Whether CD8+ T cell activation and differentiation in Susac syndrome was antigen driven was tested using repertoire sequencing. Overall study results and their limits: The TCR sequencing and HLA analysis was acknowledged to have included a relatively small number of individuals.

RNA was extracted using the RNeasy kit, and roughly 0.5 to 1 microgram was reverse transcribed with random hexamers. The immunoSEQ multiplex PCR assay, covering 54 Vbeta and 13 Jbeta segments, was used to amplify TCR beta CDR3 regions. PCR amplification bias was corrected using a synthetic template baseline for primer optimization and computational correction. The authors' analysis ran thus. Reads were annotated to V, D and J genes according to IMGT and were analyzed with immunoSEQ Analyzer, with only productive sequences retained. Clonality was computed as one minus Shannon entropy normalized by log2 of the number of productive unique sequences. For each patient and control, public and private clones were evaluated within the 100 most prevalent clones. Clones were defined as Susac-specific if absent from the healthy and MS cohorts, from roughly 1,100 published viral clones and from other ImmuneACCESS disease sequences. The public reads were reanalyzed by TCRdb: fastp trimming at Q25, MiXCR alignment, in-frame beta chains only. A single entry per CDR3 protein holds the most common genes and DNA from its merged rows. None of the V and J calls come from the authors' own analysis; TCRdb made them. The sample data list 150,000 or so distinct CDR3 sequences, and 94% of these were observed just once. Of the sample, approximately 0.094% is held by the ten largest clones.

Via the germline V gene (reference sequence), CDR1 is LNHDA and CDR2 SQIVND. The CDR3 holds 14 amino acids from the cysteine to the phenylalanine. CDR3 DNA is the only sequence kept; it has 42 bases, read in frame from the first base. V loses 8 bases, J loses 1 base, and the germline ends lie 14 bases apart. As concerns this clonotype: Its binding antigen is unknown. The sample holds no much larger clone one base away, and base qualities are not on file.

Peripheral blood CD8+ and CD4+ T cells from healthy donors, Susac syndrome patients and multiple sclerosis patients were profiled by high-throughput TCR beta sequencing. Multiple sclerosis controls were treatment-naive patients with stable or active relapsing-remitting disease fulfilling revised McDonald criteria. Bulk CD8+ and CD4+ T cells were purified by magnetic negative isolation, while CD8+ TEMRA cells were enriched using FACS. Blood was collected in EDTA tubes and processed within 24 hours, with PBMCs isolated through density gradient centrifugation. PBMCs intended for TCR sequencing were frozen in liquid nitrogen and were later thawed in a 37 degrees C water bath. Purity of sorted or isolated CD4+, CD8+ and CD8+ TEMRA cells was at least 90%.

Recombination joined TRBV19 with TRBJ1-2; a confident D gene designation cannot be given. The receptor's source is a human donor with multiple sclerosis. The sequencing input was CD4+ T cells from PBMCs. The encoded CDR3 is CASHFTGLNYGYTF. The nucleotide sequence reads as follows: TGTGCCAGTCACTTCACGGGCCTTAACTATGGCTACACCTTC.